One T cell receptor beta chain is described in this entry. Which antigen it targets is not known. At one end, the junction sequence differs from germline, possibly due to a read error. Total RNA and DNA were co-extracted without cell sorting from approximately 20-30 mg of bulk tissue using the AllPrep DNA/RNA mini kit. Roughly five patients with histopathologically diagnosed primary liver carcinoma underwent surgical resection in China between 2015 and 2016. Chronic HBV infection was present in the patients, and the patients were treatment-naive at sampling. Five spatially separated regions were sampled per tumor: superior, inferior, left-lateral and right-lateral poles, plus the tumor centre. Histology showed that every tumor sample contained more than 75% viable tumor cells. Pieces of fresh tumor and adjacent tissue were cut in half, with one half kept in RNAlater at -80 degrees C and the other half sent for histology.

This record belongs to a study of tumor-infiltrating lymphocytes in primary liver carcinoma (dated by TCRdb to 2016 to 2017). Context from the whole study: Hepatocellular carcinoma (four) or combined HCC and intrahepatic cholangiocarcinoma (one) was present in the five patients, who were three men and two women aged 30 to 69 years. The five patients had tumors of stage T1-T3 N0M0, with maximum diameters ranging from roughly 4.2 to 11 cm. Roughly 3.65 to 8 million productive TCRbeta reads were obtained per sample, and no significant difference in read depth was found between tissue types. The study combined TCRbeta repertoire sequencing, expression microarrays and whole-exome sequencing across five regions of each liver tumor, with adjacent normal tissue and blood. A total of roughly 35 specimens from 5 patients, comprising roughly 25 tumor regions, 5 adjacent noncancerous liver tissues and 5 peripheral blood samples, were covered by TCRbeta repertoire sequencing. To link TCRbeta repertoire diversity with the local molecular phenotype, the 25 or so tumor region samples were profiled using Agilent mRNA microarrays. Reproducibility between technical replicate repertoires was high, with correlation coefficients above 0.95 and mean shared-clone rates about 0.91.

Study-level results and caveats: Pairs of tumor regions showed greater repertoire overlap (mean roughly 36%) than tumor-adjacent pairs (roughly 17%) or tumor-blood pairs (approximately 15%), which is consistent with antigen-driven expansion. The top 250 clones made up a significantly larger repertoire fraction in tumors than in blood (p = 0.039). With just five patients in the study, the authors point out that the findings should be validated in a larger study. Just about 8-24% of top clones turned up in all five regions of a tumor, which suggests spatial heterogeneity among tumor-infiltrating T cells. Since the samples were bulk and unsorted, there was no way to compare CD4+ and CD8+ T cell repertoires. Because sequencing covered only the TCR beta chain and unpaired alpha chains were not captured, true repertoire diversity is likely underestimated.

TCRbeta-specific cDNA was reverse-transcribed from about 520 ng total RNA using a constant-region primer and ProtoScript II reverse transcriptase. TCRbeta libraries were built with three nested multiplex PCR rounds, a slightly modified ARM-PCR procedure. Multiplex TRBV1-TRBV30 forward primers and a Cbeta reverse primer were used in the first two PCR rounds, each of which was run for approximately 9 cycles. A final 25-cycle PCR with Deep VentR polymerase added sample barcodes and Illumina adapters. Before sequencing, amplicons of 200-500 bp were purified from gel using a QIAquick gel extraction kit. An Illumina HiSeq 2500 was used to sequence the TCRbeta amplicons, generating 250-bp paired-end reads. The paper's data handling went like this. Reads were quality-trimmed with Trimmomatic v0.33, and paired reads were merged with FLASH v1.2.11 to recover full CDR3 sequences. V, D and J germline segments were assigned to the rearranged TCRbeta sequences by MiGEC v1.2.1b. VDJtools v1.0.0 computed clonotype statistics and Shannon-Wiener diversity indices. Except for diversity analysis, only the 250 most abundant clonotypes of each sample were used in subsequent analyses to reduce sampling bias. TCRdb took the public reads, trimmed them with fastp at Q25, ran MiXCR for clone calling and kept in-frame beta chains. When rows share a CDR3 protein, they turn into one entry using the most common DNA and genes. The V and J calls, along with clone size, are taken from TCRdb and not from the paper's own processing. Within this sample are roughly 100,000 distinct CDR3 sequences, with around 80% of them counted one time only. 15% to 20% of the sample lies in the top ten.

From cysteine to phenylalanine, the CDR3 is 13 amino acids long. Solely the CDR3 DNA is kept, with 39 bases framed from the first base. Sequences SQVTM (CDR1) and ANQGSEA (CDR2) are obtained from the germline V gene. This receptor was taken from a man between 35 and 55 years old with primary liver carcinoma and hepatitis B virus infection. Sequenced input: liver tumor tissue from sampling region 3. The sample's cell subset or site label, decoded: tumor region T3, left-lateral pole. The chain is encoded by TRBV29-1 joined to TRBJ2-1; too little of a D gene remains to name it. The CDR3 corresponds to CSVAPLSYNEQFF. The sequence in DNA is TGCAGCGTCGCCCCCCTCTCCTACAATGAGCAATTCTTC.